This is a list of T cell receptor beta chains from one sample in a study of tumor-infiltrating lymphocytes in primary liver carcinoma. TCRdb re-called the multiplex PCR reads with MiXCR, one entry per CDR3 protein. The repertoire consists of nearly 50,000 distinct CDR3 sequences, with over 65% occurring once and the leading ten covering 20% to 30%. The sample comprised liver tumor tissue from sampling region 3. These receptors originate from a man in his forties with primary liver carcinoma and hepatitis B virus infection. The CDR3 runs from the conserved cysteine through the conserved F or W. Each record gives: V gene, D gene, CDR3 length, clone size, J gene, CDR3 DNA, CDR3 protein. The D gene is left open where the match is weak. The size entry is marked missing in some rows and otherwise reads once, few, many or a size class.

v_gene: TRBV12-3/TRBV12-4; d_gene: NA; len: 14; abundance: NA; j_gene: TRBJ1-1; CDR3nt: TGTGCCAGCAGCATAGTTCCCCCCCACACTGCAGCTTTCTTT; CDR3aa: CASSIVPPHTAAFF
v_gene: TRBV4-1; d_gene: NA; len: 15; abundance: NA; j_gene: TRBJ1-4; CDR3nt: TGCGCCAGTAGCCAGATCTTCGGGGGGGACGAAAAACTGTTTTTT; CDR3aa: CASSQIFGGDEKLFF
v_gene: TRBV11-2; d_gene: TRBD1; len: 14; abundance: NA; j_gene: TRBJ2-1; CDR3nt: TGTGCCAGTAGCGTGACAGGGGTTCACAATGAGCTGTTCTTC; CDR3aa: CASSVTGVHNELFF
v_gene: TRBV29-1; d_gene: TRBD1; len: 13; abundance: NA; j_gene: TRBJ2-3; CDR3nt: TGTAGCGCTGGACAGGGAAAGAGATATACGCAGTATTTT; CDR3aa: CSAGQGKRYTQYF
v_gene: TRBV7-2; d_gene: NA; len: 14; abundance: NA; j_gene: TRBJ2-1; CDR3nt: TGTGCCAGCAGCTTAGTCCCGGGAGCTAGGGAGCAGTTCTTC; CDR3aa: CASSLVPGAREQFF
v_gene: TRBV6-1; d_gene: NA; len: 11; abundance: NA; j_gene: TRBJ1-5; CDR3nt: TGTGCCAGGAGCCCCGAGCTTCCCCAGCATTTT; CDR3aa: CARSPELPQHF
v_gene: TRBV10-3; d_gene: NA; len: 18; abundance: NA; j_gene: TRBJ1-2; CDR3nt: TGTGCCATCAGTGAGTCCAGACACAGATCAGCTACTAAATATGGCTACGCCTTC; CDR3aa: CAISESRHRSATKYGYAF
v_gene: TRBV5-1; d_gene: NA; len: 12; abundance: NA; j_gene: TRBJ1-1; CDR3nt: TGCGCCAGCATCTTGGAGGGGCCTGAAGCTTTCTTT; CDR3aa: CASILEGPEAFF
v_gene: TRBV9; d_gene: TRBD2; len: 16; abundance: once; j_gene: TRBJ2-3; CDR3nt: TGTGCCAGCAGCGTAGCGTTGGGAGGGCAGGGAGATACGCAGTATTTT; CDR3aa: CASSVALGGQGDTQYF
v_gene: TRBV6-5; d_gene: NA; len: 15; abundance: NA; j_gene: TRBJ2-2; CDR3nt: TGTGCCAGCAGTTACGCAGCGGATGGCACCGGGGAGCTGTTTTTC; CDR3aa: CASSYAADGTGELFF
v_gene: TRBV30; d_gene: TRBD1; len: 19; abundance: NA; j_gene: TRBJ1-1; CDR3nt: TGTGCCCGGGATCCCTCCTTGTGGAGACCGGACAGGAGGGACACTGAAGCTTTCTTT; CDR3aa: CARDPSLWRPDRRDTEAFF
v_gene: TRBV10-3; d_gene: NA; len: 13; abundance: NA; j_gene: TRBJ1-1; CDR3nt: TGTGCCATCTGTAGAACAGGTGACATTGAAGCTTTCTTT; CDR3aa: CAICRTGDIEAFF
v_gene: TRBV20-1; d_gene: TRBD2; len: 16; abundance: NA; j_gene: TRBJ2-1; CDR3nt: TGCAGTGCTCGGACTAGCGGGAGGGCCATGGAAAATGAGCAGTTCTTC; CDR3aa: CSARTSGRAMENEQFF
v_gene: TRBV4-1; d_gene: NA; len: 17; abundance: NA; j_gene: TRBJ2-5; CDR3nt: TGCGTCAACAGCCAACGGAGCGGACAAGGGGACCAAGAGACCCAGTACTTC; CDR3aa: CVNSQRSGQGDQETQYF
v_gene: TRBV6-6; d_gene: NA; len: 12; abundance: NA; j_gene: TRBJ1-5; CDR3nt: TGTGCCAGCAATTACGAAGATCAGCCCCAACATTTT; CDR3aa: CASNYEDQPQHF
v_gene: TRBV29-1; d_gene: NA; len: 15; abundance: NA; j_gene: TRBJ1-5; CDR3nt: TGCAGCGTTGCAACCGGGGGTGGTAACAATCAGCCCCAGCGTTTT; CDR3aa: CSVATGGGNNQPQRF
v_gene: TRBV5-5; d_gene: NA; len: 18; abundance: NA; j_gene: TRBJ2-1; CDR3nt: TGTGTCAGCAGCTTGACTAGTGGGAGTAAACCCCCCTACAATGAGCAGTTCTTC; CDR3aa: CVSSLTSGSKPPYNEQFF
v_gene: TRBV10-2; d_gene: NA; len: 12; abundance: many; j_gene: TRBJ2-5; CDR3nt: TGCGCCAGCGGGAGCGTCAAAGAGACCCAGTACTTC; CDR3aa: CASGSVKETQYF
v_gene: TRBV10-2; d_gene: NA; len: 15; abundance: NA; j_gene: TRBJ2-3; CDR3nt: TGCACCACTTCACCTGGACCTCCGTTGGCAGATACGCAGTATTTT; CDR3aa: CTTSPGPPLADTQYF
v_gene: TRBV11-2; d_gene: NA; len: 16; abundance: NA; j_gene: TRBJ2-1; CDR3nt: TGTGCCTGCAGCTCGCGCCCCAGCGGTAGGATCTATGATCAGTTCTTC; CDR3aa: CACSSRPSGRIYDQFF
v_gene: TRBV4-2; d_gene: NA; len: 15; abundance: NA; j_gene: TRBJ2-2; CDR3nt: TGTGCCAGCAGCCCCGAGCGGGCGAACATAGGGGAGCTGTTTTTT; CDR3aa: CASSPERANIGELFF
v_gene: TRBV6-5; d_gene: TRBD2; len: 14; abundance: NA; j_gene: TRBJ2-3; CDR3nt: TGTGCCAGCTGTCAACTAGCGGGATCAGATATGCAGTATTTT; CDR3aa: CASCQLAGSDMQYF
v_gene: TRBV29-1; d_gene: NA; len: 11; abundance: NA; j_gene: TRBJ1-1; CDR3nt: TGCTGCGTTTCGTCGAACAGTGAAGCTTTCTTT; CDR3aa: CCVSSNSEAFF
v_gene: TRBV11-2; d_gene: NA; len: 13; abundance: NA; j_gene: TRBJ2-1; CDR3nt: TGTGCCAGCAGCTTAAATCGTGCCCATGAGCAGTTCTTC; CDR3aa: CASSLNRAHEQFF
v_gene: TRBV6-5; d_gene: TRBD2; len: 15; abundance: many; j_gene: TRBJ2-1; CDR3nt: TGTGCCAGCAGTTACGGACTAGCGGACTCCTCACGGCAGTTCTTC; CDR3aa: CASSYGLADSSRQFF
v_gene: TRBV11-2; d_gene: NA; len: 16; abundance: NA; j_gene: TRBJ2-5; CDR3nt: TGTGCCAGCAGATCCCCGGACTCGGCCCACCAAGAGAGCCAGTATTTC; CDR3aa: CASRSPDSAHQESQYF
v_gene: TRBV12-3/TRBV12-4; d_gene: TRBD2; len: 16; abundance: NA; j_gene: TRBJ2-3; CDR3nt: TGTGCCAGCAGCCGACTAGCTGGGGAAGACACATATACGCAGTATTTT; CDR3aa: CASSRLAGEDTYTQYF
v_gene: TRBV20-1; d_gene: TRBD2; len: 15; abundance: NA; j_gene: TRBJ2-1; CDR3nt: TGCAGTGGAATGGAGGGAGCGGGAGGGCCCGGTGAGCAGTTCTTC; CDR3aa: CSGMEGAGGPGEQFF
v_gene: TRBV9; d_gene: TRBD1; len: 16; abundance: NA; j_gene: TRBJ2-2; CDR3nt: TGTGCCAGCAGCGTAGCTACAGGGGCGGACACCGGGGAGCTGTTTTTT; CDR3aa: CASSVATGADTGELFF
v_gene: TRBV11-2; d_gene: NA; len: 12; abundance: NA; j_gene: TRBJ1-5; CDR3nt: TGTGCCAGCTGCCTCGGATATGACACGCAGCATTTT; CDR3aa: CASCLGYDTQHF
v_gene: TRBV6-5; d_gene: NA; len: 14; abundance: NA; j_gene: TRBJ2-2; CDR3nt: TGTGCCAGCAGTTACTCTCGAAACACCGGGGAGCTGTTTTTT; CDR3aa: CASSYSRNTGELFF
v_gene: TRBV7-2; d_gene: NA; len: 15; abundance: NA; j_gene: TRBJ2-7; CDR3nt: TGTGCCAGCAGACCTGAGGTGGGAGTTACCTACGAGCAGTACTTC; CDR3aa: CASRPEVGVTYEQYF
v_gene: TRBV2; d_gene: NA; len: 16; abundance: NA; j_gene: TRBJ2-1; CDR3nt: TGTGCCAGCAGGCTAGAAGGGCTCAATCCCTACAATGAGCAGTCCTTC; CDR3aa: CASRLEGLNPYNEQSF
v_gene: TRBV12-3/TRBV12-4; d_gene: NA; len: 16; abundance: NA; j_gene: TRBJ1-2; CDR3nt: TGTGCCAGCAGTTACTTCATTGGACCCGAATTCTATGGCTACACCTTC; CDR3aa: CASSYFIGPEFYGYTF
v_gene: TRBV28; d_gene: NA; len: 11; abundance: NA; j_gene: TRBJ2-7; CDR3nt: TGTGCTAGCAGCAAATCCCACGGACAGTACTTC; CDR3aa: CASSKSHGQYF
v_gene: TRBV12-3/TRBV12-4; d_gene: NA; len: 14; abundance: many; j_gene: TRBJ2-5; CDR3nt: TGTGCCAGCAGTCCCCGGGACGCACAAGAGACCCAGTACTTC; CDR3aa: CASSPRDAQETQYF
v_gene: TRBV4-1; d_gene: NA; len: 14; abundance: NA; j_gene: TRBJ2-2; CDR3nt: TGCGCCAGCAGCCAAAACGGGAACACCTGGGAGCTGTTTTTT; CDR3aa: CASSQNGNTWELFF
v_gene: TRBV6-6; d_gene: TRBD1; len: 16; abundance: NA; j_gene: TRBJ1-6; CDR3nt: TGTGCCAGCAGACCATCGGACAGGGGAGAATATTCACCCCTCCACTTT; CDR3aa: CASRPSDRGEYSPLHF
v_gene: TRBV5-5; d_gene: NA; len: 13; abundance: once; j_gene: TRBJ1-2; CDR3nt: TGTGCCAGCAGCTTTAGTATAAGGTTAAGCTACACCTTC; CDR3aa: CASSFSIRLSYTF